A single sample gave rise to the 18 T cell receptor beta chains below, sequenced in a study of T cell repertoires in cytomegalovirus infection. TCRdb re-derived calls from the reads in MiXCR, one entry per CDR3 protein. This table holds about 740,000 distinct CDR3 sequences, 35% to 40% found once. Material: PBMCs. Receptor source: a human donor in good health (CMV status not recorded). Some clones in this sample may be carry-over from other donors' samples.

This chain connects TRBV28 to TRBJ1-2, with a possible D match to TRBD1 (5 bases). Trimming took off 7 bases at V and 1 base at J, with 16 bases between the two ends. This CDR3 region has 15 residues. CDR1 and CDR2 (germline): MDHEN, SYDVKM. The CDR3 sequence: CASNGGTPLNYGYTF. The CDR3 DNA reads TGTGCCAGCAATGGGGGTACCCCGCTTAACTATGGCTACACCTTC.

The rearrangement joins TRBV7-6 to TRBJ1-1, with D perhaps TRBD1 (6 bases). V lost 9 bases to trimming and J lost 2 bases, with 16 bases between them. Germline V gene lookup returns CDR1 SGHVS and CDR2 FNYEAQ. The CDR3 totals 14 residues. CDR3 sequence reads: CARPLLQGNTEAFF. The CDR3 DNA sequence: TGTGCCAGGCCCCTGCTACAGGGAAACACTGAAGCTTTCTTT. The full variable domain, with the rest looked up from reference TRBV7-6 and TRBJ1-1, is GAGVSQSPRYKVTKRGQDVALRCDPISGHVSLYWYRQALGQGPEFLTYFNYEAQQDKSGLPNDRFSAERPEGSISTLTIQRTEQRDSAMYRCARPLLQGNTEAFFGQGTRLTVV.

The rearrangement uses TRBV4-1 and TRBJ2-7; D is unresolved. The CDR3 extends over 13 amino acids. Germline CDR1 and CDR2: MGHRA and YSYEKL. V dropped 2 bases and J dropped 3 bases, with 8 bases sitting between them. This CDR3 is CASSQSPSYEQYF. DNA of the CDR3: TGCGCCAGCAGCCAAAGTCCCAGCTACGAGCAGTACTTC.

A note on this clonotype: Its ends do not fully match the called genes, so a read error is possible. V gene TRBV5-4 combines with J gene TRBJ1-5; possibly TRBD1 for D (5 bases). The CDR3 has 13 amino acids. CDR1 SGHNT and CDR2 YYREEE come from the germline V gene (reference sequence). CDR3 coding DNA: TGTGCCAGCCGCTTGGGGCCGGGTCAGCCCCAGCATTTT. Translated: CASRLGPGQPQHF.

This clonotype was recorded at least ten times. V is TRBV6-1 and J is TRBJ2-7; TRBD1 might be the D (6 bases). V was clipped by 6 bases and J by 6 bases, with 15 bases between them. The length of the CDR3 is 13 residues. The germline gives CDR1 MNHNS, CDR2 SASEGT. The CDR3 DNA sequence: TGTGCCAGCAGCGAGGACAGATCCGCCGAGCAGTACTTC. Translating gives CASSEDRSAEQYF.

The chain uses TRBV12-3 or TRBV12-4 and TRBJ2-2, with 14 positions matching TRBD2. The CDR3 length is 17 residues. Losses at the gene ends were 7 bases for V and 5 bases for J; bases not matched to a gene: 9. The CDR3 region is CASTLGTSGRRTGELFF. The DNA of the CDR3 is TGTGCCAGCACCCTCGGGACTAGCGGGAGACGGACCGGGGAGCTGTTTTTT.

A note on this clonotype: Germline and junction disagree at one end, which may indicate a read error. The chain joins TRBV6-1 to TRBJ1-2; tentatively, D is TRBD1 (5 bases). The CDR3 loop spans 12 amino acids. Germline V gene data show CDR1 as MNHNS and CDR2 as SASEGT. The DNA of the CDR3 is TGTGCAAGCAGTGAAGTGGGGCCAGCGTTCACCTTC. This gives the protein CASSEVGPAFTF.

This clonotype showed up many times. V gene TRBV7-2 combines with J gene TRBJ2-3, with 8 bases matching TRBD1. Germline lookup yields CDR1 SGHTA and CDR2 FQGNSA. J gave up 8 bases and V 3 bases, and 13 bases lay outside the gene matches. This CDR3 is 16 amino acids long. CDR3 bases: TGTGCCAGCAGCTTGGCGGACAGGGTTAAACTGGGTACGCAGTATTTT. Its protein product is CASSLADRVKLGTQYF.

This clonotype was detected only a few times. The chain couples TRBV19 to TRBJ1-5; perhaps TRBD1 as D (6 bases). The CDR3 loop spans 14 amino acids. Trimming removed 6 bases at V and 5 bases at J, with 14 bases between. Germline-derived CDR1 and CDR2 are LNHDA and SQIVND (reference sequence). CDR3 loop: CASRKTGSDQPQHF. The CDR3 nucleotides are TGTGCCAGTAGAAAAACAGGGTCTGATCAGCCCCAGCATTTT.

The CDR3 region has the DNA TGTGCCAGCAGCTTAGGTGCCGGGGGTATGTACGAGCAGTACTTC. Encoded protein: CASSLGAGGMYEQYF. The chain is built from TRBV11-2 and TRBJ2-7; D might be TRBD2 (6 bases). Germline values: CDR1 SGHAT, CDR2 FQNNGV. The ends were cut back, 1 base at V and 4 bases at J, with 14 bases in the middle. The CDR3 runs 15 residues.

The chain couples TRBV6-5 to TRBJ2-7; D possibly corresponds to TRBD2 (6 bases). The germline V and J ends were trimmed by 6 bases and 2 bases, with 14 bases remaining between them. CDR3 length: 14 residues. The germline V gene has CDR1 MNHEY and CDR2 SVGAGI. Here the CDR3 reads CASRTGTATYEQYF. The CDR3 coding sequence is TGTGCCAGCAGGACCGGGACTGCCACCTACGAGCAGTACTTC.

This clonotype was observed a few times. The chain carries TRBV19 and TRBJ2-7; 10 bases map to TRBD2. The CDR3 consists of 14 residues. With 4 bases clipped from V and 9 bases from J, the junction kept 9 bases outside the gene matches. The germline CDR1 and CDR2 sequences are LNHDA and SQIVND (reference sequence). CDR3 protein: CASSTRLAGVPQYF. CDR3 DNA: TGTGCCAGTAGTACCCGCCTAGCGGGAGTTCCGCAGTACTTC.

V usage is TRBV2 and J usage is TRBJ1-3, with D tentatively TRBD1 (6 bases). CDR1 SNHLY and CDR2 FYNNEI come from the germline V gene. The CDR3 loop spans 14 amino acids. V lost 6 bases and J lost 2, with 11 bases in between. CDR3 in DNA: TGTGCCAGCAGGGTGGGGGCGGCTGGAAACACCATATATTTT. This encodes CASRVGAAGNTIYF.

This clonotype was counted only a few times. The gene calls are TRBV28 and TRBJ2-7; D tentatively fits TRBD1 or TRBD2 (5 bases each). This CDR3 has 13 amino acids. CDR1 is MDHEN and CDR2 is SYDVKM in the germline V gene. Trimming removed 6 bases at V and 2 bases at J, with 11 bases between. This CDR3 is CASRNRDPYEQYF. Written as DNA, the CDR3 is TGTGCCAGCAGGAATCGGGACCCCTACGAGCAGTACTTC.

The chain has TRBV7-9 and TRBJ1-4; D remains ambiguous. The CDR3 totals 12 residues. Trimming stripped 0 bases from V and 8 bases from J, with 4 bases between. Germline loops: CDR1 SEHNR, CDR2 FQNEAQ (reference sequence). The CDR3 spells CASSLAAEKLFF. CDR3 bases: TGTGCCAGCAGCTTAGCAGCGGAAAAACTGTTTTTT.

This chain links TRBV6-8 with TRBJ1-1, with D unresolved. Between the trimmed V and J ends, which lost 0 bases and 1 base, there was a span of 9 bases. The CDR3 has 15 residues. CDR1 MNHGY and CDR2 SAAAGT come from the germline V gene. In DNA form, the CDR3 reads TGTGCCAGCAGTTACTCTAGACTTTCGAACACTGAAGCTTTCTTT. This sequence encodes CASSYSRLSNTEAFF.

J is TRBJ1-2 and V is TRBV5-1, with 9 bases identical to TRBD1. Looked up from germline, CDR1 is SGHRS and CDR2 is YFSETQ. The V gene end was trimmed by 4 bases and the J gene end by 5 bases; junction bases not matched to a gene: 6. The CDR3 runs 14 residues. CDR3 coding DNA: TGCGCCAGCAGCGCACAGGGGGCGGAATATGGCTACACCTTC. This encodes CASSAQGAEYGYTF.

The rearrangement uses TRBV5-6 and TRBJ1-1; TRBD1 agrees at 9 bases. Germline V gene data show CDR1 as SGHDT and CDR2 as YYEEEE. V shed 1 base and J 4 bases; nucleotides not matched to a gene: 5. This CDR3 region has 15 residues. The CDR3 coding sequence is TGTGCCAGCAGCTTGTATCTGGGACAGGGCACTGAAGCTTTCTTT. Translated: CASSLYLGQGTEAFF.